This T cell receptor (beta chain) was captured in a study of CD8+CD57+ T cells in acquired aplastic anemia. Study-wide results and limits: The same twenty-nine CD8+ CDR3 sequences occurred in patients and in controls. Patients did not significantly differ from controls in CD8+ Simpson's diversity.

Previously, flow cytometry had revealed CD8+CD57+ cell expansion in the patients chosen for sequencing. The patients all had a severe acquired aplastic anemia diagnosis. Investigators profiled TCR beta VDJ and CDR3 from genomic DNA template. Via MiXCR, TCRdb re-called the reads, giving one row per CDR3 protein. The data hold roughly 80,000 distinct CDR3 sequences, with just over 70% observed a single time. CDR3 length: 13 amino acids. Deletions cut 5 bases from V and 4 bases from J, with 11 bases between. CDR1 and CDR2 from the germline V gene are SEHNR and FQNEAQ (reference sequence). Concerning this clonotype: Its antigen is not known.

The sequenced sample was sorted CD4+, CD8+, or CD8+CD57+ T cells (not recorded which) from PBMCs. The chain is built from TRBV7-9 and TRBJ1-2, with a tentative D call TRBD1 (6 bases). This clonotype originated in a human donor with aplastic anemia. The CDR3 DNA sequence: TGTGCCAGCAGCCTAGGGGGAATCTATGGCTACACCTTC. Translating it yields CASSLGGIYGYTF. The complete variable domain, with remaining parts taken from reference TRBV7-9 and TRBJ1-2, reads DTGVSQNPRHKITKRGQNVTFRCDPISEHNRLYWYRQTLGQGPEFLTYFQNEAQLEKSRLLSDRFSAERPKGSFSTLEIQRTEQGDSAMYLCASSLGGIYGYTFGSGTRLTVV.